This TCR beta chain was identified during a study of blood T cell repertoires in COVID-19. The overall study: Italy, Spain and the United States were the sources of the convalescent and acute COVID-19 samples. Nucleic acid was either cDNA or gDNA, and it came from T cells, B-cell-depleted T cells, or PBMCs.

The germline V gene has CDR1 MNHEY and CDR2 SVGAGI. Trimming took off 0 bases at V and 3 bases at J, with 11 bases between the two ends. The length of the CDR3 is 15 residues. A note on this clone: The identical CDR3 is also encoded by other nucleotide sequences in the sample.

Original analysis: Using reference gene primer amplification, nucleated cell counts were estimated. Some clones are missing from TCRdb's copy, which holds only in-frame ones; the method was immunoSEQ multiplex PCR. For V, J and clone size, that table is used; D and trimming come from the DNA. The table has 150,000 to 200,000 clones, 70% to 90% seen once. V gene TRBV6-5 combines with J gene TRBJ1-2; perhaps TRBD1 as D (5 bases). The sample consisted of peripheral blood. The receptor was derived from a man between 60 and 75 years old with acute or convalescent COVID-19. The DNA of the CDR3 is TGTGCCAGCAGTTACTCGACGGGGGGGGACTATGGCTACACCTTC. This sequence encodes CASSYSTGGDYGYTF.